A single sample gave rise to the 15 T cell receptor beta chains below, sequenced in a study of cytomegalovirus exposure and HLA in healthy donors. Use of 60 Vbeta and 13 Jbeta primers characterized the PCR. Only in-frame clones appear in the TCRdb table, and some are missing; sequencing was by immunoSEQ multiplex PCR. Among under 110,000 clones listed, more than 70% were seen once. What was sequenced was PBMCs. The source of these receptors is a man aged 35 to 55 in good health and CMV-seronegative.

V and J are TRBV6-1 and TRBJ2-4; D not certain. CDR1 and CDR2 (germline): MNHNS, SASEGT. CDR3 length: 14 amino acids. V lost 7 bases and J 10 bases, leaving 20 bases between the germline ends. The CDR3 region has the DNA TGTGCCAGCACTACGCTAAGTAGCCGCAGTATTCAGTACTTC. Translation gives CASTTLSSRSIQYF.

The chain employs TRBV2 and TRBJ1-2; D gene ambiguous. V lost 6 bases and J 0 bases, leaving 5 bases between the germline ends. This CDR3 region has 12 residues. Germline loops: CDR1 SNHLY, CDR2 FYNNEI. CDR3 sequence: CASSVSNYGYTF. CDR3 sequence (DNA): TGTGCCAGCAGCGTTTCTAACTATGGCTACACCTTC.

The chain links TRBV6-6 to TRBJ2-7; 7 nucleotides match TRBD1. The CDR3 loop spans 14 amino acids. V was pared by 6 bases and J by 0 bases, with 5 bases of the junction left unmatched. Germline CDR1 reads MNHNY; CDR2 reads SVGAGI (reference sequence). CDR3 coding DNA: TGTGCCAGCAGCTTGACAGGGACCTCCTACGAGCAGTACTTC. This sequence encodes CASSLTGTSYEQYF.

There are a few counts of this clone. The CDR3 reads CATGQGEGYTF. The CDR3 nucleotides read TGTGCCACCGGACAGGGGGAAGGCTACACCTTC. The chain recombines TRBV6-5 with TRBJ1-2, with TRBD1 matching over 10 bases. Looked up from germline, CDR1 is MNHEY and CDR2 is SVGAGI. The ends lost 10 bases at V and 8 bases at J; junction bases unmatched: 4. The CDR3 is 11 residues long.

J is TRBJ2-5 and V is TRBV5-6, with TRBD1 matching 7 bases. The CDR3 is 14 amino acids. Losses at the gene ends were 2 bases for V and 4 bases for J; bases not matched to a gene: 5. The germline V gene encodes CDR1 SGHDT and CDR2 YYEEEE. The CDR3 here is CASSFKAGGETQYF. Here the CDR3 DNA reads TGTGCCAGCAGCTTTAAGGCAGGGGGAGAGACCCAGTACTTC.

The rearrangement links TRBV10-3 to TRBJ2-3; D may be TRBD2 (7 bases). V gave up 10 bases and J gave up 3 bases, with 26 bases separating them. This CDR3 has 17 amino acids. Germline V gives CDR1 ENHRY, CDR2 SYGVKD. Here the CDR3 reads CATAGDRGLGNTDTQYF. Here the CDR3 DNA reads TGTGCCACCGCGGGGGATCGGGGGCTGGGAAATACAGATACGCAGTATTTT.

The rearrangement joins TRBV27 to TRBJ1-4; possible D gene TRBD1, 6 bases. Germline values: CDR1 MNHEY, CDR2 SMNVEV (reference sequence). Between the trimmed V and J ends, which lost 8 bases and 0 bases, there was a span of 22 bases. The CDR3 has 18 amino acids. CDR3 region: CASAVYMRGGATNEKLFF. The CDR3 bases are TGTGCCAGCGCGGTATATATGAGGGGGGGAGCAACTAATGAAAAACTGTTTTTT.

This rearrangement joins TRBV19 to TRBJ1-3; 9 positions agree with TRBD1. The V gene end was trimmed by 3 bases and the J gene end by 0 bases; junction bases not matched to a gene: 6. The CDR3 has 17 residues. Germline CDR1 is LNHDA and CDR2 is SQIVND (reference sequence). The CDR3 region is CASSIRKQGASGNTIYF. CDR3 nucleotides: TGTGCCAGTAGTATCCGAAAACAGGGGGCCTCTGGAAACACCATATATTTT.

The V call is TRBV2, the J call TRBJ1-2; D is unresolved. Germline V gene sequence: CDR1 SNHLY, CDR2 FYNNEI. CDR3 length: 12 residues. Trimming pared 0 bases from V and 8 bases from J, leaving 7 bases between. The CDR3 nucleotides are TGTGCCAGCAGTGAAGCTGCGAGCGGCTACACCTTC. Its protein product is CASSEAASGYTF.

The chain joins TRBV14 to TRBJ2-3; D ambiguous. The germline V gene has CDR1 SGHDN and CDR2 FVKESK. V gave up 1 base and J gave up 7 bases, with 6 bases separating them. The CDR3 spans 12 residues. CDR3 in amino acids: CASSQVSYTQYF. CDR3 DNA sequence: TGTGCCAGCAGCCAAGTTTCGTATACGCAGTATTTT. Using reference TRBV14 and TRBJ2-3 for the parts outside the CDR3, the full variable domain is EAGVTQFPSHSVIEKGQTVTLRCDPISGHDNLYWYRRVMGKEIKFLLHFVKESKQDESGMPNNRFLAERTGGTYSTLKVQPAELEDSGVYFCASSQVSYTQYFGPGTRLTVL.

The V call is TRBV19, the J call TRBJ1-5, with 8 bases that match TRBD1. The trim removed 5 bases at V and 6 bases at J, leaving 12 bases unmatched. Per germline, CDR1 LNHDA and CDR2 SQIVND (reference sequence). The CDR3 length is 16 residues. The CDR3 here is CASSPSRRGRGQPQHF. As DNA, the CDR3 is TGTGCCAGTAGTCCATCGCGCAGGGGGCGCGGTCAGCCCCAGCATTTT.

The chain links TRBV18 to TRBJ2-7, with 9 positions matching TRBD1. Germline CDR1 is KGHSH and CDR2 is LQKENI. Trimming took 6 bases from V and 6 from J; bases not matched to a gene: 21. The CDR3 is 18 residues long. CDR3 coding DNA: TGTGCCAGCTCTCACAATACTCCGGGACAGGGAATAGACCTCGAGCAGTACTTC. It translates to CASSHNTPGQGIDLEQYF.

This clone was detected only once. The rearrangement links TRBV20-1 to TRBJ1-2; unclear D gene. Germline V gene sequence: CDR1 DFQATT, CDR2 SNEGSKA (reference sequence). V was trimmed by 1 base and J by 8 bases, leaving 8 bases between them. The CDR3 spans 11 residues. In DNA, the CDR3 is TGCAGTGCTAGAGTTTCGAGCGGCTACACCTTC. As protein: CSARVSSGYTF.

This sequence joins TRBV2 and TRBJ1-3; 10 bases align to TRBD1. V dropped 4 bases and J dropped 4; count of bases not matched to a gene: 10. Germline lookup yields CDR1 SNHLY and CDR2 FYNNEI. CDR3 length: 17 residues. CDR3 amino acids: CASSGIIGTGVGNTIYF. In nucleotides, the CDR3 is TGTGCCAGCAGTGGGATTATTGGGACAGGGGTAGGAAACACCATATATTTT.

V usage is TRBV2 and J usage is TRBJ2-3; 11 positions match TRBD1. From germline, CDR1 is SNHLY and CDR2 FYNNEI. With V trimmed by 7 bases and J by 4 bases, 4 bases remained unmatched. The CDR3 sequence is 14 residues long. The CDR3 loop is CASNRDRGADTQYF. Here the CDR3 DNA reads TGTGCCAGCAATCGGGACAGGGGGGCAGATACGCAGTATTTT.